One T cell receptor beta chain is described in this entry. TCRdb keeps only in-frame clones here, not all; method: immunoSEQ multiplex PCR. Among about 120,000 clones, 85% to 90% were seen once, and the ten largest hold roughly 3.5%. This record belongs to a study of control samples from healthy donors and cancer patients. Germline lookup yields CDR1 SGHVS and CDR2 FQNEAQ. With 1 base removed from V and 4 bases from J, the gap between germline ends came to 7 bases. The CDR3 is made up of 13 amino acids. The clonotype comes from a woman aged 55-70 years with lung cancer. The chain couples TRBV7-8 to TRBJ1-2; D gene uncertain. The sample was PBMCs. The CDR3 region is CASSLGEVYGYTF. The DNA of the CDR3 is TGTGCCAGCAGCTTAGGGGAGGTCTATGGCTACACCTTC.